Listed here are 22 T cell receptor beta chains from one sample, sequenced in a study of T cell changes during pregnancy in multiple sclerosis. The repertoire was sequenced with immunoSEQ multiplex PCR; TCRdb's copy has only in-frame clones and lacks some. The data contain 90,000 to 120,000 clones, around 93% of them seen just once; the ten biggest clones take up approximately 1%. Sequences were derived from peripheral blood, sampled before pregnancy. The receptors were sampled from a female donor with multiple sclerosis, enrolled in a pregnancy study.

This clone was observed once. The gene calls are TRBV9 and TRBJ1-2; maybe TRBD1 (6 bases). V lost 0 bases, J lost 4 bases, and 16 bases lay in between. The CDR3 has 16 residues. Germline CDR1 SGDLS, CDR2 YYNGEE. The CDR3 here is CASSVGQAPKGYGYTF. The DNA of the CDR3 is TGTGCCAGCAGCGTAGGACAGGCGCCCAAGGGCTATGGCTACACCTTC.

The chain has TRBV6-5 and TRBJ1-3, with D possibly being TRBD1 (5 bases). Germline V gives CDR1 MNHEY, CDR2 SVGAGI. The CDR3 length is 14 residues. Deletions cut 5 bases from V and 2 bases from J, with 10 bases between. CDR3 amino acids: CASSDWGAGNTIYF. The CDR3 DNA is TGTGCCAGCAGTGACTGGGGGGCTGGAAACACCATATATTTT.

This sequence joins TRBV19 and TRBJ2-7; 8 nucleotides agree with TRBD2. V shed 2 bases, J shed 0 bases, and the junction held 3 bases outside the gene matches. This CDR3 contains 15 residues. Looked up from germline, CDR1 is LNHDA and CDR2 is SQIVND (reference sequence). Here the CDR3 DNA reads TGTGCCAGTAGTATACTAGCGGGTACCTCCTACGAGCAGTACTTC. It encodes CASSILAGTSYEQYF. Based on the CDR3 plus reference TRBV19 and TRBJ2-7, the full variable domain is DGGITQSPKYLFRKEGQNVTLSCEQNLNHDAMYWYRQDPGQGLRLIYYSQIVNDFQKGDIAEGYSVSREKKESFPLTVTSAQKNPTAFYLCASSILAGTSYEQYFGPGTRLTVT.

The chain carries TRBV10-1 and TRBJ2-7; D possibly corresponds to TRBD1 (5 bases). The germline V and J ends were trimmed by 4 bases and 3 bases, with 16 bases remaining between them. This CDR3 spans 15 amino acids. Germline CDR1 WNHNN, CDR2 SYGVQD (reference sequence). Written as DNA, the CDR3 is TGCGCCAGCAGTGGGGGCTTAACGGATAACTACGAGCAGTACTTC. Translating it yields CASSGGLTDNYEQYF.

The chain is built from TRBV7-2 and TRBJ2-7, with D unclear. The germline V and J ends were trimmed by 4 bases and 0 bases, with 7 bases remaining between them. Germline V gene lookup returns CDR1 SGHTA and CDR2 FQGNSA. The CDR3 spans 13 residues. CDR3 region: CASSSRVSYEQYF. In DNA, the CDR3 is TGTGCCAGCAGCTCACGCGTCTCCTACGAGCAGTACTTC.

The chain combines TRBV28 with TRBJ1-1; maybe TRBD1 (6 bases). The CDR3 loop spans 12 amino acids. The V end was cut by 6 bases, the J end by 5 bases, with 10 bases between. Germline-derived CDR1 and CDR2 are MDHEN and SYDVKM. The CDR3 sequence: CASRAGQTEAFF. DNA of the CDR3: TGTGCCAGCAGAGCGGGACAAACTGAAGCTTTCTTT.

The chain joins TRBV4-3 to TRBJ1-1, with D unresolved. CDR1 is LGHNA, CDR2 YSLEER, per germline. Trimming removed 1 base at V and 1 base at J, with 10 bases between. The CDR3 consists of 15 residues. CDR3 amino acids: CASSQATAQNTEAFF. CDR3 DNA: TGCGCCAGCAGCCAAGCTACAGCTCAGAACACTGAAGCTTTCTTT.

This chain uses TRBV11-1 with TRBJ2-5, with D perhaps matching TRBD1 (7 bases). The CDR3 has 14 residues. Germline assignment: CDR1 SGHAT and CDR2 FQDESV (reference sequence). V lost 5 bases, J lost 1 base, and 11 bases lay in between. The CDR3 reads CASSRGTAQETQYF. CDR3 nucleotide sequence: TGTGCCAGCAGCCGCGGGACAGCCCAAGAGACCCAGTACTTC.

V is TRBV5-1 and J is TRBJ1-1; the D is unclear. Germline CDR1 is SGHRS and CDR2 is YFSETQ. There are 15 residues in the CDR3. Trimming pared 0 bases from V and 5 bases from J, leaving 14 bases between. The CDR3 is CASSLANPEWTEAFF. The CDR3 nucleotides are TGCGCCAGCAGCTTGGCCAACCCGGAGTGGACTGAAGCTTTCTTT.

This chain connects TRBV19 to TRBJ1-1; 7 bases agree with TRBD1. Germline V gives CDR1 LNHDA, CDR2 SQIVND (reference sequence). The junction had 2 bases not matched to a gene; V was cut back by 7 bases and J by 6 bases. CDR3 size: 11 residues. The CDR3 DNA sequence: TGTGCCAGTACTCAGGGGGCTGAAGCTTTCTTT. It translates to CASTQGAEAFF.

The chain employs TRBV6-6 and TRBJ1-2; TRBD1 agrees at 9 bases. V trimming: 5 bases; J trimming: 5 bases; junction bases outside the gene matches: 3. CDR3 size: 13 residues. CDR1 and CDR2 (germline): MNHNY, SVGAGI (reference sequence). CDR3 in DNA: TGTGCCAGCAGTCCCGGGACAGGGTATGGCTACACCTTC. This translates into CASSPGTGYGYTF.

This sequence joins TRBV5-1 and TRBJ2-1, with TRBD1 as a possible D gene (5 bases). The CDR3 is 13 residues long. The V and J ends lost 2 bases and 7 bases respectively, with 10 bases between them. Germline CDR1 is SGHRS and CDR2 is YFSETQ. As DNA, the CDR3 is TGCGCCAGCAGCTTAGCCAGGGCAAATGAGCAGTTCTTC. It specifies CASSLARANEQFF.

The rearrangement joins TRBV28 to TRBJ2-2; D is unclear. The CDR3 is 12 amino acids. Germline assignment: CDR1 MDHEN and CDR2 SYDVKM. Trimming took off 2 bases at V and 4 bases at J, with 2 bases between the two ends. The CDR3 reads CASSLLTGELFF. Written as DNA, the CDR3 is TGTGCCAGCAGTTTACTCACCGGGGAGCTGTTTTTT.

The chain is built from TRBV5-1 and TRBJ2-1; D remains unclear. With 0 bases removed from V and 4 bases from J, the gap between germline ends came to 8 bases. The CDR3 runs 14 residues. In germline, CDR1 is SGHRS, CDR2 YFSETQ. CDR3 in DNA: TGCGCCAGCAGCTTGGAACAGCTATACAATGAGCAGTTCTTC. It yields the protein CASSLEQLYNEQFF.

The rearrangement uses TRBV2 and TRBJ1-2, with D possibly being TRBD1 (5 bases). Between the trimmed V and J ends, which lost 6 bases and 4 bases, there was a span of 12 bases. The CDR3 runs to 13 residues. The V gene's germline CDR1 is SNHLY and CDR2 FYNNEI. This CDR3 reads CASRDGGSYGYTF. DNA for the CDR3: TGTGCCAGCAGGGACGGGGGGTCCTATGGCTACACCTTC. The full variable domain, in which reference TRBV2 and TRBJ1-2 provide the parts outside the CDR3, is EPEVTQTPSHQVTQMGQEVILRCVPISNHLYFYWYRQILGQKVEFLVSFYNNEISEKSEIFDDQFSVERPDGSNFTLKIRSTKLEDSAMYFCASRDGGSYGYTFGSGTRLTVV.

The rearrangement uses TRBV5-4 and TRBJ2-7; 11 positions match TRBD2. Germline trimming cut 3 bases from V and 6 bases from J; bases unmatched to any gene: 8. There are 15 residues in the CDR3. Germline V lookup: CDR1 SGHNT, CDR2 YYREEE (reference sequence). The CDR3 nucleotides read TGTGCCAGCAGCTCCTTAGCGGGAGGGCCAATCGAGCAGTACTTC. It yields the protein CASSSLAGGPIEQYF.

This clone was found once. The chain combines TRBV11-2 with TRBJ2-1, with D uncertain. This CDR3 is built from 16 residues. V was trimmed by 5 bases and J by 0 bases, leaving 14 bases between them. CDR1 is SGHAT, CDR2 FQNNGV, per germline. DNA for the CDR3: TGTGCCAGCAGCACCCATTCAGGAAGCTCCTACAATGAGCAGTTCTTC. As protein: CASSTHSGSSYNEQFF. Filled out from reference TRBV11-2 and TRBJ2-1, the complete variable domain reads EAGVAQSPRYKIIEKRQSVAFWCNPISGHATLYWYQQILGQGPKLLIQFQNNGVVDDSQLPKDRFSAERLKGVDSTLKIQPAKLEDSAVYLCASSTHSGSSYNEQFFGPGTRLTVL.

This chain links TRBV6-1 with TRBJ2-1; 8 nucleotides line up with TRBD2. The ends lost 1 base at V and 8 bases at J; junction bases unmatched: 16. CDR3 size: 18 residues. Germline V lookup: CDR1 MNHNS, CDR2 SASEGT. Here the CDR3 reads CASSEVFGGASGLDEQFF. The CDR3 DNA reads TGTGCCAGCAGTGAAGTATTTGGCGGAGCTAGCGGGCTTGATGAGCAGTTCTTC.

The J gene is TRBJ2-5, the V gene TRBV5-4, with 7 positions matching TRBD2. Looked up from germline, CDR1 is SGHNT and CDR2 is YYREEE (reference sequence). V was pared by 4 bases and J by 4 bases, with 10 bases of the junction left unmatched. CDR3 size: 15 residues. The CDR3 spells CASSPPGAGVETQYF. CDR3 DNA sequence: TGTGCCAGCAGCCCCCCAGGTGCGGGAGTAGAGACCCAGTACTTC.

The rearrangement links TRBV4-1 to TRBJ2-5; 9 bases are a match to TRBD2. Germline assignment: CDR1 MGHRA and CDR2 YSYEKL. The CDR3 runs 13 residues. The V and J ends lost 4 bases and 5 bases, in that order; junction bases with no gene match: 2. CDR3 protein: CASSPGLAETQYF. The CDR3 DNA is TGCGCCAGCAGCCCCGGACTAGCGGAGACCCAGTACTTC.

This sequence joins TRBV19 and TRBJ2-1; 9 bases line up with TRBD1. This CDR3 contains 15 residues. The germline V gene encodes CDR1 LNHDA and CDR2 SQIVND (reference sequence). Trimming took 3 bases from V and 7 from J; bases not matched to a gene: 7. CDR3 loop: CASSIRQGEKNEQFF. Here the CDR3 DNA reads TGTGCCAGTAGTATCCGACAGGGGGAGAAGAATGAGCAGTTCTTC.

This clone was observed a single time. The chain couples TRBV19 to TRBJ1-1; no clear D gene. CDR3 length: 14 residues. With 7 bases removed from V and 1 base from J, the gap between germline ends came to 13 bases. Per germline, CDR1 LNHDA and CDR2 SQIVND (reference sequence). CDR3 in DNA: TGTGCCAGTATCAGGTCGACTACGAACACTGAAGCTTTCTTT. Its protein product is CASIRSTTNTEAFF.